This T cell receptor beta chain was recorded in a study of cytomegalovirus exposure and HLA in healthy donors. The PCR contained 60 Vbeta and 13 Jbeta primers. Clones were read by immunoSEQ multiplex PCR, and TCRdb kept only the in-frame ones, dropping some. The table lists approximately 140,000 clones, 61% of them singletons, with around 1.9% in the top ten. In regard to this clone: What it binds is unknown. At one end, the junction sequence differs from germline, possibly due to a read error.

Study results and limitations: A missense variant in DCLRE1C was later tied to TCR beta V- and J-gene trimming. The classifier reportedly diagnosed cytomegalovirus status with high sensitivity and specificity. Being indistinguishable, some V segments were excluded, TRBV6-2 and TRBV6-3 among them.

Germline loops: CDR1 SEHNR, CDR2 FQNEAQ (reference sequence). The CDR3 extends over 19 amino acids. The sequence came from a male donor in good health and CMV-seronegative. The chain recombines TRBV7-9 with TRBJ1-2, with TRBD1 matching over 9 bases. Sequences were obtained from PBMCs. The CDR3 sequence is CSSSPRTGGEGRVLNGYTF. CDR3 coding DNA: TGTTCCAGCAGCCCTCGTACAGGGGGCGAGGGTAGGGTTTTGAATGGCTACACCTTC.